A single sample is the source of the 4 T cell receptor beta chains below, sequenced in a study of T cell repertoires in cytomegalovirus infection. TCRdb reprocessed the reads via MiXCR and lists one record per CDR3 protein. The sample lists under 300,000 distinct CDR3 sequences; 12% were seen once. The sequenced sample consisted of PBMCs. The receptor source for this set is a human donor in good health (CMV status not recorded). Some clones in this sample may be carry-over from other donors' samples.

This clonotype was counted between two and nine times. The V gene is TRBV9, the J gene TRBJ1-1; D might be TRBD1 (6 bases). CDR1 is SGDLS, CDR2 YYNGEE, per germline. The CDR3 is made up of 13 amino acids. The ends were cut back, 4 bases at V and 4 bases at J, with 11 bases in the middle. This CDR3 reads CASSTGAGTEAFF. DNA of the CDR3: TGTGCCAGCAGCACGGGGGCCGGCACTGAAGCTTTCTTT. The complete variable domain, with remaining parts taken from reference TRBV9 and TRBJ1-1, reads DSGVTQTPKHLITATGQRVTLRCSPRSGDLSVYWYQQSLDQGLQFLIQYYNGEERAKGNILERFSAQQFPDLHSELNLSSLELGDSALYFCASSTGAGTEAFFGQGTRLTVV.

The chain couples TRBV10-3 to TRBJ2-7, with 7 bases lining up with TRBD1. The germline CDR1 and CDR2 sequences are ENHRY and SYGVKD. The CDR3 is 15 amino acids. Unmatched junction bases numbered 8, after V lost 0 bases and J lost 6 bases. CDR3 region: CAISESGDSSAEQYF. The CDR3 DNA follows: TGTGCCATCAGTGAGTCTGGGGACAGTTCTGCCGAGCAGTACTTC.

This clonotype has just a few counts. CDR3 protein: CSARSSRGVEGYTF. The CDR3 DNA reads TGCAGTGCTAGATCCTCGCGAGGGGTGGAGGGCTACACCTTC. The chain is built from TRBV20-1 and TRBJ1-2; D is perhaps TRBD1 (5 bases). CDR3 length: 14 residues. From germline, CDR1 is DFQATT and CDR2 SNEGSKA (reference sequence). The V end lost 2 bases, the J end lost 8 bases, and 18 bases lay between the germline ends.

This clonotype was seen repeatedly, ten times or more. The V gene is TRBV7-9, the J gene TRBJ2-7; a possible D gene is TRBD1 (6 bases). This CDR3 has 13 amino acids. The V gene lost 5 bases and the J gene lost 2 bases, with 10 bases spanning the gap. Germline V lookup: CDR1 SEHNR, CDR2 FQNEAQ (reference sequence). The CDR3 spells CASSEGQAYEQYF. CDR3 nucleotides: TGTGCCAGCAGCGAGGGACAAGCCTACGAGCAGTACTTC.